A single T cell receptor (beta chain) is shown here with its context. Via MiXCR, TCRdb re-called the 5' RACE reads, giving one row per CDR3 protein. The sample contains fewer than 900,000 distinct CDR3 sequences, approximately 18% of which appear only once. This entry belongs to a study of identical twins. Germline loops: CDR1 SGDLS, CDR2 YYNGEE. J lost 0 bases, V lost 0 bases, and 2 bases had no gene match. CDR3 length: 16 amino acids. The same sample was also studied in work on T cells expressing NK-cell markers. This second study notes: The authors derived TCR beta repertoires from sorted CD3+CD56+NKG2C+, CD3+CD56+NKG2C- and CD3+CD56-NKG2C+ T cells.

The sample comprised PBMCs. The chain employs TRBV9 and TRBJ2-2, with 7 bases matching TRBD2. The TCR sequence derives from a woman aged 18-29 years in good health. The CDR3 bases are TGTGCCAGCAGCGTAGAGAGCGGGGCGAACACCGGGGAGCTGTTTTTT. This gives the protein CASSVESGANTGELFF. Supplemented by reference TRBV9 and TRBJ2-2, the full variable domain reads DSGVTQTPKHLITATGQRVTLRCSPRSGDLSVYWYQQSLDQGLQFLIQYYNGEERAKGNILERFSAQQFPDLHSELNLSSLELGDSALYFCASSVESGANTGELFFGEGSRLTVL.